Listed here are 28 T cell receptor beta chains from one sample, sequenced in a study of cytomegalovirus exposure and HLA in healthy donors (dated 2017 in TCRdb). Library prep was done by the immunoSEQ multiplex PCR assay. The multiplex PCR relied on a mix of 60 forward primers for TCR Vbeta segments and 13 reverse primers for TCR Jbeta segments. TCRdb carries this immuneACCESS record with in-frame sequences only. Its versions omit some clonotypes, under half of them owing to an unresolved V gene in the studies checked, with the rest unexplained. For this sample there are roughly 130,000 clones; just under 75% appear just once. The ten largest clones capture more than 6% of the sample. The sequenced sample was PBMCs. All receptors come from a man aged 35 to 55 in good health and CMV-seropositive.

J is TRBJ2-1 and V is TRBV5-4; a weak D match, TRBD1 (6 bases). Germline V lookup: CDR1 SGHNT, CDR2 YYREEE (reference sequence). Trimming stripped 2 bases from V and 0 bases from J, with 9 bases between. The length of the CDR3 is 15 residues. The CDR3: CASSFGQSSYNEQFF. CDR3 bases: TGTGCCAGCAGCTTTGGACAGAGCTCCTACAATGAGCAGTTCTTC.

The V call is TRBV28, the J call TRBJ1-1; unclear D gene. Germline CDR1 MDHEN, CDR2 SYDVKM. Deletions cut 4 bases from V and 1 base from J, with 4 bases between. The CDR3 extends over 12 amino acids. DNA of the CDR3: TGTGCCAGCAGTTCCTCGAACACTGAAGCTTTCTTT. As protein: CASSSSNTEAFF.

The J gene is TRBJ2-3, the V gene TRBV2, with D perhaps TRBD1 (7 bases). Germline CDR1 and CDR2: SNHLY and FYNNEI. Trimming cost V 4 bases and J 4 bases, with 21 bases left between them. The CDR3 has 17 residues. CDR3 sequence reads: CASSGQGVIADPDTQYF. DNA of the CDR3: TGTGCCAGCAGTGGACAGGGCGTAATAGCGGACCCAGATACGCAGTATTTT.

In this sample, this clone turned up once. This chain joins TRBV9 and TRBJ2-2, with 12 bases matching TRBD2. V shed 0 bases and J 6 bases; nucleotides not matched to a gene: 3. The CDR3 sequence is 16 residues long. Per germline, CDR1 SGDLS and CDR2 YYNGEE. The CDR3 DNA sequence: TGTGCCAGCAGCGTAGGGCTAGCGGGGGGGTCCGGGGAGCTGTTTTTT. Protein product: CASSVGLAGGSGELFF.

The V gene is TRBV10-3, the J gene TRBJ2-7, with 8 bases identical to TRBD2. V gave up 10 bases and J gave up 0 bases; unmatched junction bases: 11. The CDR3 extends over 15 amino acids. CDR1 ENHRY and CDR2 SYGVKD come from the germline V gene. CDR3 protein: CATWLPGGTSYEQYF. The CDR3 DNA reads as TGTGCCACCTGGCTACCGGGAGGGACCTCCTACGAGCAGTACTTC.

The rearrangement links TRBV5-1 to TRBJ1-1; 9 bases map to TRBD1. The CDR3 is 13 residues long. Germline CDR1 reads SGHRS; CDR2 reads YFSETQ. The J segment lost 3 bases and the V segment lost 7 bases, leaving 4 bases of the junction unmatched. The CDR3 nucleotides read TGCGCCAGCTCGACAGGGGGGGACACTGAAGCTTTCTTT. Translation gives CASSTGGDTEAFF.

The V call is TRBV7-6, the J call TRBJ2-2; D gene ambiguous. Per the germline V gene, CDR1 is SGHVS and CDR2 is FNYEAQ. With 3 bases removed from V and 1 base from J, the gap between germline ends came to 6 bases. This CDR3 comprises 14 residues. In DNA form, the CDR3 reads TGTGCCAGCAGCTTCACAGAGAACACCGGGGAGCTGTTTTTT. It specifies CASSFTENTGELFF.

This clone was picked up a small number of times. The rearrangement joins TRBV6-4 to TRBJ1-1, with 8 positions matching TRBD1. CDR3 size: 14 residues. Germline trimming cut 2 bases from V and 6 bases from J; bases unmatched to any gene: 5. Germline-derived CDR1 and CDR2 are MRHNA and SNTAGT. In DNA form, the CDR3 reads TGTGCCAGCAGTGACGGGACAGGCGGGGCTGAAGCTTTCTTT. Translating gives CASSDGTGGAEAFF.

This clone was observed a few times. J is TRBJ2-1 and V is TRBV28, with 8 bases aligning to TRBD2. V lost 6 bases to trimming and J lost 7 bases; unmatched junction nucleotides: 14. The CDR3 sequence is 16 residues long. From germline, CDR1 is MDHEN and CDR2 SYDVKM. CDR3 protein: CASSSPAGGGRNEQFF. The CDR3 DNA reads TGTGCCAGCAGCTCCCCTGCGGGAGGAGGTAGGAATGAGCAGTTCTTC.

The rearrangement uses TRBV2 and TRBJ2-7; D possibly corresponds to TRBD2 (6 bases). V was pared by 8 bases and J by 0 bases, with 14 bases between. CDR3 length: 14 amino acids. Looked up from germline, CDR1 is SNHLY and CDR2 is FYNNEI. CDR3 region: CASLSGYSSYEQYF. The CDR3 coding sequence is TGTGCCAGCCTTAGCGGATATAGCTCCTACGAGCAGTACTTC.

The V call is TRBV25-1, the J call TRBJ1-6; D is unclear. The CDR3 spans 13 residues. V lost 8 bases, J lost 7 bases, and 12 bases lay in between. Per germline, CDR1 MGHDK and CDR2 SYGVNS. The CDR3 reads CASCWAQNSPLHF. The CDR3 nucleotides are TGTGCCAGCTGCTGGGCCCAGAATTCACCCCTCCACTTT.

The rearrangement uses TRBV5-4 and TRBJ2-1; maybe TRBD2 (6 bases). Germline CDR1 and CDR2: SGHNT and YYREEE (reference sequence). The CDR3 runs 14 residues. V was pared by 3 bases and J by 4 bases, with 11 bases between. DNA for the CDR3: TGTGCCAGCAGCTCCCAAGGGACTTACAATGAGCAGTTCTTC. Amino acids: CASSSQGTYNEQFF.

The genes are TRBV11-2 and TRBJ2-5, with TRBD2 as a possible D gene (6 bases). This CDR3 has 14 residues. CDR1 and CDR2 from the germline V gene are SGHAT and FQNNGV. The V and J ends lost 1 base and 5 bases respectively, with 11 bases between them. The CDR3 reads CASSLAGAIETQYF. CDR3 nucleotide sequence: TGTGCCAGCAGCTTAGCGGGAGCGATTGAGACCCAGTACTTC.

The chain is built from TRBV5-4 and TRBJ2-3, with TRBD2 identical over 8 bases. CDR3 size: 16 residues. V shed 6 bases, J shed 0 bases, and the junction held 9 bases outside the gene matches. Germline loops: CDR1 SGHNT, CDR2 YYREEE (reference sequence). DNA for the CDR3: TGTGCCAGCATCCACGGGGGGGCGACTAGCACAGATACGCAGTATTTT. Translation: CASIHGGATSTDTQYF.

The chain carries TRBV15 and TRBJ2-5; TRBD1 agrees at 12 bases. The germline gives CDR1 LNHNV, CDR2 YYDKDF (reference sequence). V was clipped by 3 bases and J by 5 bases; unmatched bases: 4. The CDR3 is 15 amino acids. CDR3 sequence (DNA): TGTGCCACCAGCAGGGGACAGGGGGCACAGGAGACCCAGTACTTC. It translates to CATSRGQGAQETQYF.

The chain is built from TRBV2 and TRBJ1-1; a weak D match, TRBD1 (6 bases). CDR1 and CDR2 (germline): SNHLY, FYNNEI. The CDR3 runs 14 residues. V was shortened by 7 bases and J by 8 bases, with 20 bases between the two germline ends. CDR3 coding DNA: TGTGCCAGCAATCCGGGACAAGGGCCTCGCGAAGCTTTCTTT. Protein: CASNPGQGPREAFF. Using reference TRBV2 and TRBJ1-1 for the parts outside the CDR3, the full variable domain is EPEVTQTPSHQVTQMGQEVILRCVPISNHLYFYWYRQILGQKVEFLVSFYNNEISEKSEIFDDQFSVERPDGSNFTLKIRSTKLEDSAMYFCASNPGQGPREAFFGQGTRLTVV.

In this sample, this clone turned up a few times. The gene calls are TRBV9 and TRBJ2-7; 7 positions agree with TRBD2. Germline trimming cut 0 bases from V and 5 bases from J; bases unmatched to any gene: 14. The CDR3 contains 17 residues. CDR1 is SGDLS and CDR2 is YYNGEE in the germline V gene. CDR3 amino acids: CASSVGFSGSAKDEQYF. The CDR3 nucleotides read TGTGCCAGCAGCGTAGGCTTTAGCGGGTCCGCGAAGGACGAGCAGTACTTC.

V usage is TRBV13 and J usage is TRBJ2-1; possible D gene TRBD1, 5 bases. The CDR3 sequence is 13 residues long. The V gene's germline CDR1 is PRHDT and CDR2 FYEKMQ (reference sequence). Trimming cost V 1 base and J 6 bases, with 7 bases left between them. This CDR3 is CASSLVRGNEQFF. CDR3 nucleotides: TGTGCCAGCAGCTTAGTTAGGGGCAATGAGCAGTTCTTC.

The sample holds one count of this clone. The chain carries TRBV19 and TRBJ2-2, with TRBD2 matching over 10 bases. CDR1 and CDR2 (germline): LNHDA, SQIVND (reference sequence). The V and J ends lost 7 bases and 3 bases, in that order; junction bases with no gene match: 5. The CDR3 is 15 amino acids. As DNA, the CDR3 is TGTGCCAGTATTTCGACTAGCGGGTACACCGGGGAGCTGTTTTTT. It is translated as CASISTSGYTGELFF.

The V gene is TRBV28, the J gene TRBJ2-1; 9 nucleotides align to TRBD2. This CDR3 is 18 amino acids long. V was pared by 2 bases and J by 2 bases, with 10 bases of the junction left unmatched. CDR1 is MDHEN and CDR2 is SYDVKM in the germline V gene. The CDR3 DNA reads TGTGCCAGCAGTTTAAGCCCAGGACTAGCGCCTACCTACAATGAGCAGTTCTTC. Protein product: CASSLSPGLAPTYNEQFF.

V usage is TRBV5-1 and J usage is TRBJ2-1, with 7 positions matching TRBD2. The trim removed 3 bases at V and 10 bases at J, leaving 10 bases unmatched. This CDR3 has 14 residues. Germline V gene data show CDR1 as SGHRS and CDR2 as YFSETQ. The CDR3 DNA is TGCGCCAGCAGCTCTCCGGGACTACCCACGGAGCAGTTCTTC. It is translated as CASSSPGLPTEQFF.

The chain uses TRBV18 and TRBJ2-5; 10 positions agree with TRBD2. The length of the CDR3 is 16 residues. V trimming: 1 base; J trimming: 4 bases; junction bases outside the gene matches: 6. Germline loops: CDR1 KGHSH, CDR2 LQKENI. This CDR3 is CASSPLPSGGPETQYF. The DNA of the CDR3 is TGTGCCAGCTCACCACTTCCTAGCGGGGGCCCAGAGACCCAGTACTTC.

This chain joins TRBV5-8 and TRBJ2-5; the match to TRBD1 covers 9 bases. The J call may not be correct, given that the DNA end is closer to TRBJ2-7. The CDR3 is made up of 14 amino acids. Germline CDR1 SGHTS, CDR2 YDEGEE. The CDR3: CASSLGDREYEQYF. The CDR3 nucleotides read TGTGCCAGCAGCTTAGGGGACAGGGAGTACGAGCAGTACTTC.

The chain joins TRBV7-9 to TRBJ2-7; a weak D match, TRBD1 (6 bases). The CDR3 runs to 13 residues. Germline V CDR1 and CDR2: SEHNR, FQNEAQ (reference sequence). Trimming cost V 6 bases and J 1 base, with 10 bases left between them. The CDR3 loop reads CASRPGQSYEQYF. For the CDR3, the DNA is TGTGCCAGCAGACCGGGACAATCCTACGAGCAGTACTTC.

The V and J genes are TRBV5-1 and TRBJ2-2; 11 bases line up with TRBD2. Germline V gives CDR1 SGHRS, CDR2 YFSETQ. The CDR3 has 16 residues. After removal of 0 bases from V and 7 bases from J, the junction contained 5 bases not matched to a gene. In DNA form, the CDR3 reads TGCGCCAGCAGCTTGGTACTAGCGGGAGCCTTCGGGGAGCTGTTTTTT. Translating it yields CASSLVLAGAFGELFF. The full variable domain, rest sourced from reference TRBV5-1 and TRBJ2-2, is KAGVTQTPRYLIKTRGQQVTLSCSPISGHRSVSWYQQTPGQGLQFLFEYFSETQRNKGNFPGRFSGRQFSNSRSEMNVSTLELGDSALYLCASSLVLAGAFGELFFGEGSRLTVL.

The chain uses TRBV6-1 and TRBJ2-7; D might be TRBD1 (6 bases). V lost 6 bases, J lost 2 bases, and 11 bases lay in between. Germline V lookup: CDR1 MNHNS, CDR2 SASEGT. The length of the CDR3 is 13 residues. DNA for the CDR3: TGTGCCAGCAGGGGACACGACGCCTACGAGCAGTACTTC. It specifies CASRGHDAYEQYF.

The rearrangement links TRBV7-9 to TRBJ2-1; 14 positions agree with TRBD2. Germline CDR1 SEHNR, CDR2 FQNEAQ (reference sequence). V trimming: 5 bases; J trimming: 13 bases; junction bases outside the gene matches: 7. The CDR3 covers 14 residues. CDR3 bases: TGTGCCAGCAGCACGCCGGGACTAGCGGGAGTTCAGTTCTTC. Translated: CASSTPGLAGVQFF.

The genes are TRBV10-3 and TRBJ1-3, with 8 bases identical to TRBD1. This CDR3 comprises 15 residues. Per germline, CDR1 ENHRY and CDR2 SYGVKD. V shed 5 bases, J shed 3 bases, and the junction held 6 bases outside the gene matches. CDR3 amino acids: CAISNQGALGNTIYF. CDR3 DNA: TGTGCCATCAGTAACCAGGGGGCGCTTGGAAACACCATATATTTT.